These T cell receptor beta chains were read from a single sample in a study of blood T cell repertoires in COVID-19. Assay used: immunoSEQ multiplex PCR; TCRdb lists only in-frame clones, some missing. Among fewer than 55,000 clones, about four fifths were seen once, and the ten largest hold around 6.6%. Sequenced sample: peripheral blood. These TCRs come from a man between 70 and 80 years old with active COVID-19. Both conserved end residues are part of each CDR3. A D gene is named only where the DNA matches it firmly. The size entry is marked missing in some rows and otherwise reads once, few, many or a size class.

D gene	V gene	clone size	J gene	CDR3 protein	CDR3 DNA
TRBD2	TRBV4-3	NA	TRBJ2-3	CASSYERGAGMDTQYF	TGCGCCAGCAGCTATGAGCGGGGGGCTGGTATGGATACGCAGTATTTT
NA	TRBV5-4	once	TRBJ2-3	CASRFRGGSTSTDTQYF	TGTGCCAGCAGGTTCCGCGGTGGAAGCACTAGCACAGATACGCAGTATTTT
NA	TRBV7-2	NA	TRBJ1-4	CASSLVAGDGGGKLFF	TGTGCCAGCAGCTTAGTAGCGGGGGATGGGGGAGGAAAACTGTTTTTT
NA	TRBV5-4	NA	TRBJ1-2	CASSSGGVPAYGYTF	TGTGCCAGCAGCTCCGGAGGAGTTCCAGCCTATGGCTACACCTTC
TRBD2	TRBV7-2	NA	TRBJ2-3	CASSLVGTSRTDTQYF	TGTGCCAGCAGCTTAGTGGGGACTAGCCGAACAGATACGCAGTATTTT
NA	TRBV5-1	NA	TRBJ2-7	CASSLWQNSYEQYF	TGCGCCAGCAGCTTGTGGCAGAACTCCTACGAGCAGTACTTC
NA	TRBV28	NA	TRBJ2-7	CASSPLTYEQYF	TGTGCCAGCAGTCCCCTTACCTACGAGCAGTACTTC
NA	TRBV5-4	NA	TRBJ2-3	CASSRGGTVGTDTQYF	TGTGCCAGCAGCCGCGGAGGGACCGTGGGCACAGATACGCAGTATTTT
NA	TRBV5-1	NA	TRBJ1-1	CASSSGEKNTEAFF	TGCGCCAGCAGCTCAGGGGAGAAGAACACTGAAGCTTTCTTT
NA	TRBV2	NA	TRBJ1-5	CASSPGRSNQPQHF	TGTGCCAGCAGTCCCGGGAGAAGCAATCAGCCCCAGCATTTT
NA	TRBV5-1	NA	TRBJ2-4	CASSQRGGDIQYF	TGCGCCAGCAGCCAGAGGGGCGGGGACATTCAGTACTTC
TRBD1	TRBV7-2	NA	TRBJ2-5	CASSWDSRETQYF	TGTGCCAGCAGTTGGGACAGCAGGGAGACCCAGTACTTC
TRBD1	TRBV7-3	few	TRBJ2-7	CASSLTTGGEQYF	TGTGCCAGCAGCTTGACGACAGGGGGAGAGCAGTACTTC
TRBD2	TRBV19	NA	TRBJ2-1	CASSSGLAGNEQFF	TGTGCCAGTAGTTCCGGACTAGCGGGGAATGAGCAGTTCTTC
NA	TRBV7-9	NA	TRBJ2-5	CASSPQLPPETQYF	TGTGCCAGCAGCCCTCAGTTACCCCCAGAGACCCAGTACTTC
TRBD1	TRBV27	NA	TRBJ2-7	CASSYSEGTAFYEQYF	TGTGCCAGCAGTTACAGTGAGGGGACAGCCTTCTACGAGCAGTACTTC
NA	TRBV5-1	NA	TRBJ2-7	CASSLDRAYEQYF	TGCGCCAGCAGCTTGGACAGGGCCTACGAGCAGTACTTC
NA	TRBV28	NA	TRBJ1-5	CASSFRGQPQHF	TGTGCCAGCAGTTTCCGGGGTCAGCCCCAGCATTTT
TRBD1	TRBV7-3	few	TRBJ2-2	CASRTGANTGELFF	TGTGCCAGCAGGACAGGGGCGAACACCGGGGAGCTGTTTTTT
TRBD1	TRBV28	NA	TRBJ1-5	CASSPGPGQLNQPQHF	TGTGCCAGCAGTCCGGGGCCGGGACAGTTGAATCAGCCCCAGCATTTT
NA	TRBV7-9	NA	TRBJ1-6	CASSLDSPGSPLHF	TGTGCCAGCAGCTTGGACAGCCCAGGTTCACCCCTCCACTTT
TRBD2	TRBV3-1/TRBV3-2	NA	TRBJ2-1	CASSGWTGGPRNEQFF	TGTGCCAGCAGCGGGTGGACGGGGGGGCCGAGGAATGAGCAGTTCTTC
NA	TRBV3-1/TRBV3-2	NA	TRBJ2-5	CASSSWTEGKTQYF	TGTGCCAGCAGCTCCTGGACGGAGGGAAAGACCCAGTACTTC
NA	TRBV4-1	NA	TRBJ1-2	CASSAYQGDSGYTF	TGCGCCAGCAGCGCATACCAGGGCGACTCCGGCTACACCTTC
NA	TRBV12-3/TRBV12-4	NA	TRBJ1-1	CASSLTGNTEAFF	TGTGCCAGCAGTTTAACAGGGAACACTGAAGCTTTCTTT
NA	TRBV7-2	few	TRBJ1-5	CASSLGVDRQHF	TGTGCCAGCAGCTTAGGGGTTGACAGACAGCATTTT
NA	TRBV6-5	NA	TRBJ1-5	CASSYSGQGSQPQHF	TGTGCCAGCAGTTACTCCGGCCAGGGATCACAGCCCCAGCATTTT
TRBD1	TRBV5-6	few	TRBJ1-2	CASSYRGLNYGYTF	TGTGCCAGCAGCTACAGGGGGCTCAACTATGGCTACACCTTC
NA	TRBV9	NA	TRBJ1-6	CASSVGSGGYNSPLHF	TGTGCCAGCAGCGTAGGGTCGGGGGGCTATAATTCACCCCTCCACTTT
TRBD1	TRBV5-1	NA	TRBJ1-1	CASRQTGVNTEAFF	TGCGCCAGCAGACAGACAGGGGTGAACACTGAAGCTTTCTTT
NA	TRBV11-2	NA	TRBJ1-2	CASSLAQGGGYTF	TGTGCCAGCAGCTTAGCACAGGGAGGGGGCTACACCTTC
NA	TRBV25-1	NA	TRBJ1-2	CASQEQGFYGYTF	TGTGCCAGCCAAGAACAGGGCTTCTATGGCTACACCTTC
NA	TRBV7-9	NA	TRBJ1-4	CASSRSGAGGEKLFF	TGTGCCAGCAGCCGCTCAGGGGCAGGCGGCGAAAAACTGTTTTTT
TRBD2	TRBV9	NA	TRBJ2-5	CASSVHSGGETQYF	TGTGCCAGCAGCGTACATAGCGGGGGGGAGACCCAGTACTTC
NA	TRBV4-1	NA	TRBJ2-7	CASSQVLDSYEQYF	TGCGCCAGCAGCCAAGTTTTGGACAGTTACGAGCAGTACTTC
TRBD1	TRBV6-6	NA	TRBJ2-2	CASIHFGQGRAGELFF	TGTGCCAGCATCCACTTCGGACAGGGTCGTGCCGGGGAGCTGTTTTTT
NA	TRBV7-9	NA	TRBJ2-3	CASSFAEAQHTQYF	TGTGCCAGCAGCTTTGCAGAGGCGCAGCATACGCAGTATTTT
NA	TRBV5-4	NA	TRBJ1-5	CASSVDSTSNQPQHF	TGTGCCAGCAGCGTCGACAGTACTAGCAATCAGCCCCAGCATTTT
NA	TRBV2	NA	TRBJ1-3	CASRGGRRDSGNTIYF	TGTGCCAGCAGGGGGGGGAGACGCGACTCTGGAAACACCATATATTTT
TRBD2	TRBV6-5	NA	TRBJ2-3	CASSITSGGGDTQYF	TGTGCCAGCAGCATCACTAGCGGGGGAGGAGATACGCAGTATTTT
NA	TRBV30	few	TRBJ1-1	CAWIRTGGAFF	TGTGCCTGGATCCGGACGGGAGGCGCTTTCTTT
NA	TRBV7-2	NA	TRBJ2-7	CASSFTTSSYEQYF	TGTGCCAGCAGCTTTACTACATCTTCCTACGAGCAGTACTTC
TRBD1	TRBV13	few	TRBJ1-1	CASSPGQEIAEAFF	TGTGCCAGCAGCCCGGGACAGGAGATTGCTGAAGCTTTCTTT